One sample yielded the 14 T cell receptor beta chains listed below, sequenced in a study of identical twins. MiXCR, run by TCRdb on the 5' RACE reads, gives a single entry per CDR3 protein. In the table there are hundreds of thousands of distinct CDR3 sequences, 5.5% to 6.5% of which are singletons. The sequencing sample was made of naive T cells sorted from blood. The receptors here all came from a man aged 18 to 30 in good health.

This clonotype has only a few counts. The chain joins TRBV4-3 to TRBJ2-7, with no clear D. The germline CDR1 and CDR2 sequences are LGHNA and YSLEER. This CDR3 has 13 amino acids. The V end lost 3 bases, the J end lost 0 bases, and 6 bases lay between the germline ends. DNA for the CDR3: TGCGCCAGCAGCCAGAGGCTCTCCTACGAGCAGTACTTC. Protein sequence: CASSQRLSYEQYF.

This chain uses TRBV12-3 or TRBV12-4 with TRBJ1-3; 7 nucleotides agree with TRBD1. The V and J ends lost 3 bases and 0 bases, in that order; junction bases with no gene match: 2. CDR3 length equals 15 residues. The CDR3 sequence: CASSFEGASGNTIYF. DNA of the CDR3: TGTGCCAGCAGTTTTGAGGGGGCCTCTGGAAACACCATATATTTT.

The rearrangement joins TRBV6-5 to TRBJ1-2; D gene ambiguous. The V end lost 2 bases, the J end lost 2 bases, and 9 bases lay between the germline ends. The CDR3 length is 14 residues. Germline values: CDR1 MNHEY, CDR2 SVGAGI. The CDR3 loop is CASSYADGNYGYTF. CDR3 DNA sequence: TGTGCCAGCAGTTACGCGGACGGAAACTATGGCTACACCTTC.

There are a few counts of this clonotype. The J gene is TRBJ1-6, the V gene TRBV5-1; 7 nucleotides agree with TRBD1. The germline V gene encodes CDR1 SGHRS and CDR2 YFSETQ. This CDR3 region has 14 residues. Trimming took 7 bases from V and 7 from J; bases not matched to a gene: 8. The CDR3 coding sequence is TGCGCCAGCTCCCCAGGGGGGGCGAATTCACCCCTCCACTTT. Translated, it gives CASSPGGANSPLHF.

This clonotype was counted a few times. The CDR3 loop is CATSDGTPRYGKQYF. DNA for the CDR3: TGTGCCACCAGTGATGGGACTCCCCGTTATGGTAAGCAGTACTTC. The V call is TRBV24-1, the J call TRBJ2-7; possibly TRBD2 for D (6 bases). Germline V CDR1 and CDR2: KGHDR, SFDVKD. Trimming removed 3 bases from V and 8 bases from J, with 19 bases in between. The CDR3 length is 15 residues.

This clonotype has a count of ten or more. The V and J genes are TRBV6-1 and TRBJ2-7; 13 bases agree with TRBD2. V gave up 6 bases and J gave up 6 bases; unmatched junction bases: 8. The germline CDR1 and CDR2 sequences are MNHNS and SASEGT. This CDR3 has 15 amino acids. CDR3 DNA sequence: TGTGCCAGCAGGCCACTAGCGGGAGGGCCCCTCGAGCAGTACGTC. This codes for CASRPLAGGPLEQYV.

This clonotype was recorded many times. V gene TRBV6-2 or TRBV6-3 combines with J gene TRBJ2-7; D not certain. This CDR3 is built from 13 residues. Germline CDR1 and CDR2: MNHEY and SVGEGT. V was cut by 7 bases and J by 2 bases, with 12 bases left in between. CDR3 in DNA: TGTGCCAGCACCAACTCACGTACCTACGAGCAGTACTTC. Its translation is CASTNSRTYEQYF.

In its sample, this clonotype was seen many times. J is TRBJ2-1 and V is TRBV20-1, with 8 bases that match TRBD2. The CDR3 extends over 16 amino acids. V was pared by 5 bases and J by 2 bases, with 11 bases of the junction left unmatched. Germline V CDR1 and CDR2: DFQATT, SNEGSKA (reference sequence). DNA for the CDR3: TGCAGTGCTCTAGGCGGGGGTAGCGGGACCTACAATGAGCAGTTCTTC. This translates into CSALGGGSGTYNEQFF.

The table lists this clonotype with many counts. This sequence joins TRBV29-1 and TRBJ2-5; D perhaps matches TRBD2 (5 bases). Germline V gene lookup returns CDR1 SQVTM and CDR2 ANQGSEA. The ends were cut back, 2 bases at V and 3 bases at J, with 13 bases in the middle. The CDR3 is made up of 14 amino acids. CDR3 sequence (DNA): TGCAGCGTTGAATCTTTGAGGGTTGAAGAGACCCAGTACTTC. It yields the protein CSVESLRVEETQYF.

The CDR3 loop reads CASSVPDSGANVLTF. In nucleotides, the CDR3 is TGCGCCAGCAGCGTCCCGGACTCTGGGGCCAACGTCCTGACTTTC. This chain connects TRBV5-1 to TRBJ2-6, with no clear D. V was clipped by 4 bases and J by 0 bases, with 8 bases between them. Germline V gene data show CDR1 as SGHRS and CDR2 as YFSETQ. This CDR3 has 15 amino acids.

This clonotype was observed at least ten times. CDR3 sequence: CASSQPGHQLAKNIQYF. Written as DNA, the CDR3 is TGTGCCAGCAGTCAACCGGGACACCAACTAGCCAAAAACATTCAGTACTTC. The J gene is TRBJ2-4, the V gene TRBV12-3 or TRBV12-4; D might be TRBD1 (6 bases). Trimming cost V 5 bases and J 0 bases, with 17 bases left between them. The CDR3 spans 17 residues.

The chain couples TRBV12-3 or TRBV12-4 to TRBJ2-1; 9 bases fit TRBD1. V lost 5 bases, J lost 8 bases, and 10 bases stayed unmatched. The CDR3 sequence is 15 residues long. CDR3 loop: CASSPWDREGDEQFF. As DNA, the CDR3 is TGTGCCAGCAGTCCGTGGGACAGGGAAGGGGATGAGCAGTTCTTC.

The chain recombines TRBV7-6 with TRBJ2-3; TRBD2 is a possible D gene (5 bases). The CDR3 is made up of 14 amino acids. From germline, CDR1 is SGHVS and CDR2 FNYEAQ. V was shortened by 4 bases and J by 4 bases, with 12 bases between the two germline ends. The CDR3 bases are TGTGCCAGCAGCTGGAATTTCGGGGCAGATACGCAGTATTTT. Amino acids: CASSWNFGADTQYF.

J is TRBJ2-7 and V is TRBV6-1; possibly TRBD1 for D (6 bases). Germline CDR1 MNHNS, CDR2 SASEGT. The ends were cut back, 6 bases at V and 4 bases at J, with 19 bases in the middle. This CDR3 comprises 15 residues. CDR3 sequence reads: CASRSTRTAVYEQYV. CDR3 sequence (DNA): TGTGCCAGCAGGTCAACCCGGACAGCTGTATACGAGCAGTACGTC.